This TCR beta chain was observed in a study of beta chain features in type 1 diabetes (dated by TCRdb to the late 2010s). A note on the overall study: Mean age, gender distribution, total cell number and subset yield were not different between patients and healthy donors. Across all samples, some 100,000,000 sorted cells were examined, and cell number per subset correlated strongly with RNA yield. The study compared the TCRB repertoires of sorted circulating CD4+ T cell subsets in recently diagnosed type 1 diabetes patients with those in matched healthy donors. Regulatory and stem cell-like memory subsets were isolated from only 8 patients and about 8 healthy donors, whereas naive and central memory subsets came from all 28 donors. The research as a whole found: At VDJ recombination sites, patients with type 1 diabetes made fewer insertions and deleted more nucleotides, a pattern implying thymic rearrangement abnormalities. Sequencing cDNA rather than genomic DNA could over-represent highly expressing activated cells, although activation and CD3 levels did not differ between groups. Shorter templates might be favored by PCR, yet because patient and control samples were amplified and corrected together, any such skew would affect both groups equally. Naive, central memory and regulatory TCRB repertoires appeared to be more similar among patients than among healthy donors. A moderate but significant shortening of TCRB CDR3 length was observed in type 1 diabetes patients in all four CD4+ subsets. Only small numbers of individuals were included in the HLA sub-analyses, which left unresolved whether HLA type had any influence on TCRB rearrangement.

A single peripheral blood draw of roughly 0.11 L on average was collected from each donor into heparinised tubes. A BD FACSAria II was used to sort naive, central memory, regulatory and stem cell-like memory CD4+ T cells with a panel that included CD45RO, CCR7, CD25, CD127, CD95 and CD27. All sorted populations exceeded 95% purity. Right away, PBMCs were isolated by Lymphoprep density gradient centrifugation and were stained directly, with no culture step. Samples were stained and sorted in pairs, with one healthy donor and one patient per experiment, so that batch effects were minimized. Remarks on this clone: This clone's antigen is unknown. No base-level quality is on record; no much larger clone is a single base apart.

The entire amount of isolated RNA was reverse transcribed using the High Capacity cDNA Reverse Transcription Kit, so the sequenced TCRB transcripts were expressed ones. Deep immunoSEQ sequencing was performed on naive, central memory and regulatory T cell samples, with an average of approximately 3.9 million total reads per sample. Sorted cells were lysed in RLT buffer, and RNA was extracted using DNase-treated RNeasy Micro or Mini kits according to cell number. Each cell subset was processed separately to prevent cross-contamination, with patient and healthy donor samples processed together. TCRB sequences were amplified from cDNA with the immunoSEQ multiplex PCR, producing 87-bp fragments spanning the CDR3 region. Sequencing of the amplicons was done on the Illumina HiSeq platform. The source study handled its data this way. Synthetic template baselines were used to correct PCR bias computationally, reads within Hamming distance 2 were collapsed, and singletons that could not be merged were discarded. Reads were aligned against IMGT so that V, D and J genes, CDR3 length and insertions or deletions at six rearrangement sites could be assigned. Within each subset, clonotype counts were normalized to sorted cell number, after which true diversity and Gini coefficients were computed with the tcR R package. The overlap coefficient, calculated on TCRB nucleotide sequences, was used to measure repertoire sharing. Out-of-frame TCRB sequences from naive cells were analyzed as a proxy for the pre-selection repertoire. This is the immuneACCESS table as TCRdb keeps it, with only in-frame sequences that have V and J called. A part of the clones is gone; compared with another copy, unresolved V genes explain less than half, and the rest is unexplained. That table gives V, J and clone size, and the DNA gave D and trimming. This sample lists 350,000 to 400,000 clones; roughly an eighth were detected once. 0.01% of the sample is held by the ten biggest clonotypes.

This clonotype was obtained from a woman in her late teens or twenties with type 1 diabetes. The specimen was naive CD4+ T cells from blood. Sample cell subset or site, as interpreted from the label and publication: true naive CD4+ T cells.

The CDR3 here reads CASSLAGTSGSSKGNEQFF. The nucleotide sequence reads as follows: TGCGCCAGCAGCTTGGCGGGGACTAGCGGGAGTTCCAAGGGGAATGAGCAGTTCTTC. Recombination connected TRBV5-1 to TRBJ2-1; TRBD2 agrees with 14 junctional bases. The V end gives up 0 bases and the J end 7 bases, leaving 12 bases in the junction not matched to a gene. For CDR1 and CDR2, the germline V gene lists SGHRS and YFSETQ. The cysteine opens and the phenylalanine closes a CDR3 of 19 amino acids. Only CDR3 DNA remains: 57 bases, in frame from the first base.